The 3 T cell receptor beta chains presented below share a single source sample, sequenced in a study of T-cell memory formation after mild COVID-19. TCRdb processed the 5' RACE reads anew with MiXCR; each CDR3 protein has one entry. Here the sample spans 450,000 to 650,000 distinct CDR3 sequences, approximately 21% being singletons. What was sequenced was PBMCs or a T cell subset sorted from them (not recorded which). Receptors originate from an adult woman who had mild COVID-19 (a few samples of this study predate the infection). Cell type and time point are not known.

In its sample, this clonotype was seen a few times. The chain uses TRBV20-1 and TRBJ1-1; tentatively, D is TRBD1 (5 bases). From germline, CDR1 is DFQATT and CDR2 SNEGSKA (reference sequence). Trimming took off 1 base at V and 3 bases at J, with 9 bases between the two ends. This CDR3 comprises 13 residues. For the CDR3, the DNA is TGCAGTGCTAGAGCCATAGGGGACACTGAAGCTTTCTTT. This encodes CSARAIGDTEAFF.

This clonotype was found a few times. The V gene is TRBV6-1, the J gene TRBJ1-1; TRBD1 might be the D (6 bases). The germline CDR1 and CDR2 sequences are MNHNS and SASEGT. The CDR3 has 15 residues. Deletions cut 6 bases from V and 0 bases from J, with 14 bases between. The CDR3 region has the DNA TGTGCCAGCAGGGAGGGGGGCGCGGTGAACACTGAAGCTTTCTTT. It yields the protein CASREGGAVNTEAFF.

This chain connects TRBV7-6 to TRBJ2-1; 7 bases agree with TRBD1. CDR3 size: 14 residues. The germline V gene has CDR1 SGHVS and CDR2 FNYEAQ. The J segment lost 4 bases and the V segment lost 3 bases, leaving 3 bases of the junction unmatched. CDR3 coding DNA: TGTGCCAGCAGCTTTTGGGACAGTTACAATGAGCAGTTCTTC. Protein product: CASSFWDSYNEQFF.